Given below is one TCR beta chain in context. Per the original data handling: For nucleated cells, counts were estimated from reference gene primer amplification. Clones were read by immunoSEQ multiplex PCR, and TCRdb kept only the in-frame ones, dropping some. That table is the source of V, J and clone size, and D and trimming were worked out from the DNA. The table records 250,000 or so clones, 80% to 90% of them present only once. The data originate from a study of blood T cell repertoires in COVID-19. Study-level background: There were acute and convalescent COVID-19 samples, and they came from the United States, Italy and Spain. PBMCs, B-cell-depleted T cells, or T cells were the source of the cDNA or gDNA that made up the material.

This clonotype originated in a man aged 55-75 years with acute or convalescent COVID-19. Sequencing used peripheral blood.

CDR3 loop: CASSQVDRNKNIQYF. The CDR3 bases are TGTGCCAGCAGCCAGGTAGACAGGAACAAAAACATTCAGTACTTC. The J gene is TRBJ2-4, the V gene TRBV3-1 (or the pseudogene TRBV3-2); possible D gene TRBD1, 6 bases. V was pared by 3 bases and J by 3 bases, with 12 bases between. The germline V gene encodes CDR1 LGHDT and CDR2 YNNKEL (reference sequence). The length of the CDR3 is 15 residues.